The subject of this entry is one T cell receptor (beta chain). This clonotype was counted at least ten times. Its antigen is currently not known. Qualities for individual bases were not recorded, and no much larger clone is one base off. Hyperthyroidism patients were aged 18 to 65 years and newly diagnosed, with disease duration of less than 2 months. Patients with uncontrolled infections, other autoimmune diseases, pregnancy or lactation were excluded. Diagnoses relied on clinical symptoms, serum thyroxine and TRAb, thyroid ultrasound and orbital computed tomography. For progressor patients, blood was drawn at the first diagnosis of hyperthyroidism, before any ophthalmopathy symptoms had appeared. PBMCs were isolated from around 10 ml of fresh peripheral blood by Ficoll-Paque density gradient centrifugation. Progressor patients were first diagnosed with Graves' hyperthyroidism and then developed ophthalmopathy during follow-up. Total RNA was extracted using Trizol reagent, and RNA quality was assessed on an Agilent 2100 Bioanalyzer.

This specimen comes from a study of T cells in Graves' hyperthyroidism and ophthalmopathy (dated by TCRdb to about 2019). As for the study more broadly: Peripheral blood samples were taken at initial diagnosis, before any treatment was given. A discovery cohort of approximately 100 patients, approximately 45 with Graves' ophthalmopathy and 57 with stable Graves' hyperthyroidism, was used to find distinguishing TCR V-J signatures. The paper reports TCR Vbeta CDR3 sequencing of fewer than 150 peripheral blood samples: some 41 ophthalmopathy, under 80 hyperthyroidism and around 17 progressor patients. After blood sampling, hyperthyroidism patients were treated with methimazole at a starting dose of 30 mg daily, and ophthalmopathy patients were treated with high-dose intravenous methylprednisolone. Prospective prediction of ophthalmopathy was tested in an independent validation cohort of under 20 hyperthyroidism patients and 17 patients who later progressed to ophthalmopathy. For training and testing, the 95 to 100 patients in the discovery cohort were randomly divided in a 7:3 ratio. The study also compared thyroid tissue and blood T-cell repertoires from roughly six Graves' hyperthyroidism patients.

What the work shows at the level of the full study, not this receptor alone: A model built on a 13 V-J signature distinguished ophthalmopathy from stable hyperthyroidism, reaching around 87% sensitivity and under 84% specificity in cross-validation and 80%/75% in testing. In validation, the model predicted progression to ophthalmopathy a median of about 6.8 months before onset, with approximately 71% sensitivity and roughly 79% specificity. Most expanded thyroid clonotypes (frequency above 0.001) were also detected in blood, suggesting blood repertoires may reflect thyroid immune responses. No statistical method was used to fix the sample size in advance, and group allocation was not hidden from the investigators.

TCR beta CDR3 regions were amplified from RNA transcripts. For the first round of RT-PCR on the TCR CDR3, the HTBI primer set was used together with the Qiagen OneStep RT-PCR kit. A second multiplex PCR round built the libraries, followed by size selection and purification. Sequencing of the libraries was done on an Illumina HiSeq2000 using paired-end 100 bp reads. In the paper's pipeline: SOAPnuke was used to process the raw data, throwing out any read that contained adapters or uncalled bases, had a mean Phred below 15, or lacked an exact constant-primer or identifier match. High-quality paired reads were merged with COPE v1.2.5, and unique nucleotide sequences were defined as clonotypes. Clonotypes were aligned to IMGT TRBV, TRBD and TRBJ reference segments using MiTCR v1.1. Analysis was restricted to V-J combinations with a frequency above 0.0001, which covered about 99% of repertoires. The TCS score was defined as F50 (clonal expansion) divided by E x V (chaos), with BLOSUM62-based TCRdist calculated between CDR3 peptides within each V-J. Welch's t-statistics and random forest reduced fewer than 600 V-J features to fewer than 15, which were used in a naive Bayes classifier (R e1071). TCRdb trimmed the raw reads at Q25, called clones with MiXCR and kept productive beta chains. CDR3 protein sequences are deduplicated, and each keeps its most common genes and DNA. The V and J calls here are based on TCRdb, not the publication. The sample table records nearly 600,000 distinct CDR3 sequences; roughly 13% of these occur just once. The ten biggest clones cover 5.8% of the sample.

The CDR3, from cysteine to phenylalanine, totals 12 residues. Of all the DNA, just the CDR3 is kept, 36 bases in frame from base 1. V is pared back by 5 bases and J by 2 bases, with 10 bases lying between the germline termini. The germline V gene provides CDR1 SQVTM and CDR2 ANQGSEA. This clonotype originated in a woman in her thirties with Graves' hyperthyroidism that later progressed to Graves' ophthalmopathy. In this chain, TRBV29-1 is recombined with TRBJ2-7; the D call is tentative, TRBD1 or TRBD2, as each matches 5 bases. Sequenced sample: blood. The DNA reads TGCAGCGTTCGGGACGGTACCTACGAGCAGTACTTC. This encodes CSVRDGTYEQYF.